This T cell receptor beta chain is drawn from a study of low-dose radiotherapy and immunotherapy resistance in tumors. Overall study: Intravenous cyclophosphamide 200 mg/m2 was given every two weeks, one day before radiation and immunotherapy.

As for time point: after trial treatment. Treatment reported: LDRT plus nivolumab, ipilimumab, low-dose cyclophosphamide and aspirin (RACIN trial). Ipilimumab, nivolumab, aspirin, low-dose cyclophosphamide and low-dose radiotherapy were administered to donors. The CDR3 sequence is 14 residues long. Trimming pared 4 bases from V and 7 bases from J, leaving 20 bases between. Germline assignment: CDR1 SQVTM and CDR2 ANQGSEA. This clonotype was recorded at least ten times. Primers targeting TRAV and TRBV primed first-strand cDNA, covering alpha and beta chains. The authors amplified TCRs for about 18 PCR cycles with a constant-region primer and a V-primer adapter. TCRdb called the reads again in MiXCR, with one record for every CDR3 protein. The repertoire consists of about 80,000 distinct CDR3 sequences, with 15% to 20% occurring once and the leading ten covering about 1.3%.

The source of this sequence is a male donor with prostate cancer. Sequenced here: PBMCs, sampled after low-dose radiotherapy plus immunotherapy. V is TRBV29-1 and J is TRBJ2-7; D might be TRBD1 (8 bases). For the CDR3, the DNA is TGCAGCGTTGTAGAATATCACAGGGGGGGAGAGCAGTACTTC. This translates into CSVVEYHRGGEQYF.